This entry describes one TCR beta chain. What it binds is not known. Using immunoSEQ multiplex PCR, the repertoire was profiled, and TCRdb retains in-frame clones only, with some absent. The sample records approximately 98,000 clones, roughly 86% being singletons. The V gene's germline CDR1 is KGHDR and CDR2 SFDVKD. The CDR3 runs 14 residues. Trimming stripped 6 bases from V and 2 bases from J, with 12 bases between. These data belong to a study of T cell responses to AZD1222 COVID-19 vaccine. Notes on the study in general: The study found Spike-specific TCR breadth and depth rose after two AZD1222 doses. Just a handful of AZD1222 recipients were seropositive at baseline.

The clonotype was recovered from an adult in good health. The sequencing here drew on peripheral blood, taken on day 0 of AZD1222 vaccination. The J gene is TRBJ1-1, the V gene TRBV24-1; weak D call: TRBD1 (6 bases). The CDR3 bases are TGTGCCACCAGTCCGGGAGGGGGAAACACTGAAGCTTTCTTT. This codes for CATSPGGGNTEAFF.